The clone carrying this TCR beta chain came up once. V lost 2 bases, J lost 5 bases, and 8 bases stayed unmatched. CDR1 is LNHDA and CDR2 is SQIVND in the germline V gene (reference sequence). The CDR3 is 16 residues long. These data come from a study of identical twins. One entry per CDR3 protein, called by TCRdb with MiXCR from the 5' RACE reads. The data show 1.5 million to 2 million distinct CDR3 sequences, with under 35% seen just once and more than 0.25% held by the top ten. This TCR came from a newborn girl in good health. The sequencing sample was made of cord blood. V gene TRBV19 combines with J gene TRBJ2-1; 8 bases match TRBD1. The CDR3 is CASSITRQGWNNEQFF. Written as DNA, the CDR3 is TGTGCCAGTAGTATAACTCGACAGGGGTGGAACAATGAGCAGTTCTTC.